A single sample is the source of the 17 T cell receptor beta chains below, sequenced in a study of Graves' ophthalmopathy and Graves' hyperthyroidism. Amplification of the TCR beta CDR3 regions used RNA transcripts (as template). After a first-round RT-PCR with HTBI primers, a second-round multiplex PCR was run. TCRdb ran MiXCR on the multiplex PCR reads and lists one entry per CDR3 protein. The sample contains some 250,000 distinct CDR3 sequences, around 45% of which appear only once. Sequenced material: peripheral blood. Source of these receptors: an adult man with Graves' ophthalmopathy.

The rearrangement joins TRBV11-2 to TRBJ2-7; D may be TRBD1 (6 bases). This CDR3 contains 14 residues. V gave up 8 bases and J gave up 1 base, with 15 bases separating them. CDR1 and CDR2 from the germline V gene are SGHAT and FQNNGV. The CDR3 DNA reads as TGTGCCAGCGGTTCCCGGACAGTTTCCTACGAGCAGTACTTC. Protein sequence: CASGSRTVSYEQYF.

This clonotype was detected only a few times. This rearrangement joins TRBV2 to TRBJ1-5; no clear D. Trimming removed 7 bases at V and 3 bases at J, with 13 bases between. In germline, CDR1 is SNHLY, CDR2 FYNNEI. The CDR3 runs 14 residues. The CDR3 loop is CASKGGLDNQPQHF. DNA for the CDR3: TGTGCCAGCAAGGGTGGCCTAGACAATCAGCCCCAGCATTTT.

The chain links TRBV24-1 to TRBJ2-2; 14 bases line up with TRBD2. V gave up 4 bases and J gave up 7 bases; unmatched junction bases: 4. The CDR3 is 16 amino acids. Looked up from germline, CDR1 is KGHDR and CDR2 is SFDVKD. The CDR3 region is CATSEGGLAGVGELFF. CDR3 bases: TGTGCCACCAGTGAGGGGGGACTAGCGGGAGTCGGGGAGCTGTTTTTT.

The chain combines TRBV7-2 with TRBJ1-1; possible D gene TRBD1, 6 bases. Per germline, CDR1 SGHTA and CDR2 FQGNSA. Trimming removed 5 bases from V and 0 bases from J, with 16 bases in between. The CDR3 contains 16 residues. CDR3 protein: CASSPRTASVNTEAFF. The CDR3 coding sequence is TGTGCCAGCAGCCCTAGGACAGCCTCGGTGAACACTGAAGCTTTCTTT.

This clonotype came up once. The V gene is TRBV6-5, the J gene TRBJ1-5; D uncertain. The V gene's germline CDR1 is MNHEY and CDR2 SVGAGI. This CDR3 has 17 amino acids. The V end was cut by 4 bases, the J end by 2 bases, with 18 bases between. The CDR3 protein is CASSSADLPTRNQPQHF. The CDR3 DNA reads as TGTGCCAGCAGTTCCGCCGACCTTCCGACCCGCAATCAGCCCCAGCATTTT.

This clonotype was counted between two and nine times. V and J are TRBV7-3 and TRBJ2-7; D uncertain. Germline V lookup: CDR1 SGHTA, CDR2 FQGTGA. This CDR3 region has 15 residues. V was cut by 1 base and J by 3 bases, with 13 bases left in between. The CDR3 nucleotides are TGTGCCAGCAGCTTAATGGTTCGGTCAGGCTACGAGCAGTACTTC. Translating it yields CASSLMVRSGYEQYF. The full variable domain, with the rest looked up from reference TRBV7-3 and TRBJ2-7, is GAGVSQTPSNKVTEKGKYVELRCDPISGHTALYWYRQSLGQGPEFLIYFQGTGAADDSGLPNDRFFAVRPEGSVSTLKIQRTERGDSAVYLCASSLMVRSGYEQYFGPGTRLTVT.

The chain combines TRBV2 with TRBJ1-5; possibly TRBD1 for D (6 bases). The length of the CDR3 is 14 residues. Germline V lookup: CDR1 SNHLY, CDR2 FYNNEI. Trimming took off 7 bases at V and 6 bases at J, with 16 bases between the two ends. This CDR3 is CASNPVGAGQPQHF. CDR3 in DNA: TGTGCCAGCAACCCCGTGGGGGCTGGTCAGCCCCAGCATTTT.

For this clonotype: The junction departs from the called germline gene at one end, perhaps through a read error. CDR3 amino acids: CASSGGGSGNTIYF. The CDR3 DNA reads as TGCGCCAGCAGCGGCGGTGGCTCTGGAAACACCATATATTTT. The gene calls are TRBV7-8 and TRBJ1-3; D gene ambiguous. This CDR3 spans 14 amino acids. Per germline, CDR1 SGHVS and CDR2 FQNEAQ.

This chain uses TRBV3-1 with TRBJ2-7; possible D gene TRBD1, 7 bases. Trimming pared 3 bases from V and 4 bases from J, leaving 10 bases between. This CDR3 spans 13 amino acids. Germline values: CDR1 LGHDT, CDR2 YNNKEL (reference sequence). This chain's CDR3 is CASSQQGGYEQYF. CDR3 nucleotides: TGTGCCAGCAGCCAGCAGGGGGGTTACGAGCAGTACTTC.

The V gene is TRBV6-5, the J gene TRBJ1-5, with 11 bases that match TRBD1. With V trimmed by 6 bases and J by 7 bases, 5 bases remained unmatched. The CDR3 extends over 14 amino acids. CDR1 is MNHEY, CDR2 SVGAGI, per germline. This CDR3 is CASRRTGGRQPQHF. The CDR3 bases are TGTGCCAGCAGGCGGACAGGGGGCAGGCAGCCCCAGCATTTT.

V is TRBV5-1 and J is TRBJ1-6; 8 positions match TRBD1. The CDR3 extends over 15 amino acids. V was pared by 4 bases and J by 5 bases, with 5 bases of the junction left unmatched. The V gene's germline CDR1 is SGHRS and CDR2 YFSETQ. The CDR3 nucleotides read TGCGCCAGCAGCAACTCAGGGGGCAATAATTCACCCCTCCACTTT. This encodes CASSNSGGNNSPLHF.

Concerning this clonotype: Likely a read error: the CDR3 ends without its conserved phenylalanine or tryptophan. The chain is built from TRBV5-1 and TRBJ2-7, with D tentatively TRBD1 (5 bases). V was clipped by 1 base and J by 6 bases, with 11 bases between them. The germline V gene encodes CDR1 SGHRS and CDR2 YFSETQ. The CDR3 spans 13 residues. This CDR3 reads CASSLQGSLEQYS. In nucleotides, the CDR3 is TGCGCCAGCAGCTTGCAGGGTTCCCTCGAGCAGTACTCC.

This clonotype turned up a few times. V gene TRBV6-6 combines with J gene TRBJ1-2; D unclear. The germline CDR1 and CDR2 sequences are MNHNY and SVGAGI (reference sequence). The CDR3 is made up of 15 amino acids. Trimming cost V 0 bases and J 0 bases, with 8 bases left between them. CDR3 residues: CASSYSRQPNYGYTF. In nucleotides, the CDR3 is TGTGCCAGCAGTTACTCTCGCCAACCTAACTATGGCTACACCTTC.

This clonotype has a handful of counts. CDR3 in amino acids: CAISRAQGNTEAFF. The CDR3 region has the DNA TGTGCCATCAGTCGCGCTCAGGGGAACACTGAAGCTTTCTTT. The rearrangement joins TRBV10-3 to TRBJ1-1, with D possibly matching TRBD1 (5 bases). The CDR3 sequence is 14 residues long. V dropped 5 bases and J dropped 1 base, with 11 bases sitting between them. Germline V lookup: CDR1 ENHRY, CDR2 SYGVKD.

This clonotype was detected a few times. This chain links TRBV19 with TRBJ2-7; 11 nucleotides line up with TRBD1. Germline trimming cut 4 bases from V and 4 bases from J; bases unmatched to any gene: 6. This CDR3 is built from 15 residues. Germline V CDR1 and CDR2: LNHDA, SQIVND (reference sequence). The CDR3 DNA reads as TGTGCCAGTAGTACCGGACAGGGGGCGCGGTACGAGCAGTACTTC. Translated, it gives CASSTGQGARYEQYF.

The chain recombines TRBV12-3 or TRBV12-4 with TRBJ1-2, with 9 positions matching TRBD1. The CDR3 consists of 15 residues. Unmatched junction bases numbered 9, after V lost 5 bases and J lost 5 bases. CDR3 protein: CASSDRGQGDYGYTF. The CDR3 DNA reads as TGTGCCAGCAGTGATAGGGGACAGGGCGATTATGGCTACACCTTC.

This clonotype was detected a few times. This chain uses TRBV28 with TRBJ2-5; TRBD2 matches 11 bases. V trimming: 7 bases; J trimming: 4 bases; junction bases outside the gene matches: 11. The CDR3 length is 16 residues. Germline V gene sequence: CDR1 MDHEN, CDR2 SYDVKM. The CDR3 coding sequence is TGTGCCAGCACCTCACTCCGGCTAGCGGGGGGAGAGACCCAGTACTTC. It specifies CASTSLRLAGGETQYF.